These 18 T cell receptor beta chains originate from one sample sequenced in a study of blood T cell repertoires in COVID-19. Profiling relied on immunoSEQ multiplex PCR, and the TCRdb table lists in-frame clones only, not all of them. The repertoire holds 380,000 or so clones, with roughly 80% as singletons. The sample consisted of peripheral blood. These receptors all stem from a human donor with acute or convalescent COVID-19. The donor label of this sample is uncertain.

This chain links TRBV28 with TRBJ1-1, with 8 bases lining up with TRBD1. CDR1 and CDR2 (germline): MDHEN, SYDVKM. CDR3 length: 13 residues. With V trimmed by 6 bases and J by 8 bases, 8 bases remained unmatched. CDR3 region: CASRRQGLVEAFF. CDR3 coding DNA: TGTGCCAGCAGACGACAGGGGCTTGTCGAAGCTTTCTTT. Supplemented by reference TRBV28 and TRBJ1-1, the full variable domain reads DVKVTQSSRYLVKRTGEKVFLECVQDMDHENMFWYRQDPGLGLRLIYFSYDVKMKEKGDIPEGYSVSREKKERFSLILESASTNQTSMYLCASRRQGLVEAFFGQGTRLTVV.

This chain uses TRBV3-1 (or the pseudogene TRBV3-2) with TRBJ2-7, with D possibly TRBD1 on 6 matching bases. The CDR3 length is 12 residues. Germline CDR1 and CDR2: LGHDT and YNNKEL (reference sequence). The V end was cut by 6 bases, the J end by 4 bases, with 10 bases between. The CDR3 bases are TGTGCCAGCAGTCCCGGACAGTACGAGCAGTACTTC. Protein sequence: CASSPGQYEQYF.

This sequence joins TRBV5-1 and TRBJ2-1, with 7 nucleotides matching TRBD2. Germline V gene sequence: CDR1 SGHRS, CDR2 YFSETQ. This CDR3 comprises 15 residues. Losses at the gene ends were 6 bases for V and 5 bases for J; bases not matched to a gene: 11. The CDR3 sequence: CASNPNTGTNNEQFF. The CDR3 region has the DNA TGCGCCAGCAACCCGAACACCGGGACTAACAATGAGCAGTTCTTC.

CDR3 sequence (DNA): TGTGCCAGCAGTTACTCGACCAGGTTCGACGAGCAGTACTTC. Translating gives CASSYSTRFDEQYF. The chain has TRBV6-5 and TRBJ2-7; the D is unclear. Germline V gene lookup returns CDR1 MNHEY and CDR2 SVGAGI. CDR3 length: 14 amino acids. Trimming pared 0 bases from V and 5 bases from J, leaving 11 bases between.

This clone appeared once. This chain uses TRBV30 with TRBJ1-2, with D possibly matching TRBD1 (5 bases). Looked up from germline, CDR1 is GTSNPN and CDR2 is SVGIG (reference sequence). V lost 8 bases and J 8 bases, leaving 24 bases between the germline ends. The CDR3 is 14 amino acids. CDR3 DNA: TGTGCCGGGAAGACGGGGGGATGGGTTGAAGGCTACACCTTC. This codes for CAGKTGGWVEGYTF.

This clone has just a few counts. This rearrangement joins TRBV10-1 to TRBJ2-1; 7 nucleotides match TRBD2. This CDR3 spans 17 amino acids. The V gene end was trimmed by 6 bases and the J gene end by 8 bases; junction bases not matched to a gene: 19. Germline loops: CDR1 WNHNN, CDR2 SYGVQD (reference sequence). The CDR3 is CASRRGQGGRGAHEQFF. The CDR3 DNA reads TGCGCCAGCAGGAGGGGTCAGGGCGGGAGAGGGGCTCATGAGCAGTTCTTC.

The V gene is TRBV6-6, the J gene TRBJ2-2; 8 bases are a match to TRBD2. In germline, CDR1 is MNHNY, CDR2 SVGAGI (reference sequence). The V gene end was trimmed by 2 bases and the J gene end by 5 bases; junction bases not matched to a gene: 4. This CDR3 region has 15 residues. CDR3 in amino acids: CASSYPGTSTGELFF. CDR3 nucleotide sequence: TGTGCCAGCAGTTACCCCGGGACTAGTACCGGGGAGCTGTTTTTT.

The chain combines TRBV4-1 with TRBJ1-2, with a weak D call TRBD1 (5 bases). Germline V gene sequence: CDR1 MGHRA, CDR2 YSYEKL. This CDR3 has 15 amino acids. The V and J ends lost 3 bases and 7 bases respectively, with 18 bases between them. CDR3 loop: CASSHPAGIEGGYTF. The CDR3 DNA sequence: TGCGCCAGCAGCCACCCAGCAGGGATTGAAGGTGGCTACACCTTC.

This clone showed up just a few times. The genes are TRBV6-5 and TRBJ1-1, with D uncertain. In germline, CDR1 is MNHEY, CDR2 SVGAGI. V lost 8 bases and J 4 bases, leaving 11 bases between the germline ends. The CDR3 length is 12 residues. CDR3 sequence reads: CASGGRLTEAFF. In DNA, the CDR3 is TGTGCCAGCGGAGGTCGGCTCACTGAAGCTTTCTTT.

The chain combines TRBV5-1 with TRBJ2-1; a weak D match, TRBD1 (5 bases). Germline CDR1 and CDR2: SGHRS and YFSETQ. Between the trimmed V and J ends, which lost 4 bases and 4 bases, there was a span of 12 bases. CDR3 length: 14 amino acids. Written as DNA, the CDR3 is TGCGCCAGCAGCCTATCATCAGGGTACAATGAGCAGTTCTTC. Amino acids: CASSLSSGYNEQFF.

Details on this clone: The same CDR3 is also encoded by other DNA sequences in this sample. CDR3 coding DNA: TGTGCCAGCTCACCACCTTCAACAGATACGCAGTATTTT. Protein product: CASSPPSTDTQYF. V is TRBV18 and J is TRBJ2-3, with no clear D. V lost 0 bases and J 3 bases, leaving 4 bases between the germline ends. Germline CDR1 KGHSH, CDR2 LQKENI. There are 13 residues in the CDR3.

This clone was seen a single time. J is TRBJ2-7 and V is TRBV11-2; 7 bases are shared with TRBD1. The CDR3 length is 15 residues. Germline V lookup: CDR1 SGHAT, CDR2 FQNNGV. Unmatched junction bases numbered 8, after V lost 3 bases and J lost 3 bases. The CDR3 DNA is TGTGCCAGCAGCTTTTTGCCAGGGGGAAACTACGAGCAGTACTTC. Its translation: CASSFLPGGNYEQYF.

The chain carries TRBV5-5 and TRBJ1-1; D is possibly TRBD1 (6 bases). V was cut by 3 bases and J by 1 base, with 7 bases left in between. CDR3 size: 13 residues. The germline CDR1 and CDR2 sequences are SGHKS and YYEKEE (reference sequence). The CDR3: CASSWGQNTEAFF. The CDR3 DNA is TGTGCCAGCAGCTGGGGGCAGAACACTGAAGCTTTCTTT.

The gene calls are TRBV30 and TRBJ2-7, with 8 bases that match TRBD2. Trimming removed 0 bases from V and 7 bases from J; junction bases left unmatched: 8. Per the germline V gene, CDR1 is GTSNPN and CDR2 is SVGIG (reference sequence). The CDR3 runs 14 residues. CDR3 DNA: TGTGCCTGGAGTGTGCTAGCTCGGGAGGGGGAGCAGTACTTC. Protein product: CAWSVLAREGEQYF.

This chain joins TRBV13 and TRBJ1-2; no definite D call. Germline V gene data show CDR1 as PRHDT and CDR2 as FYEKMQ (reference sequence). The V gene lost 4 bases and the J gene lost 7 bases, with 13 bases spanning the gap. This CDR3 has 13 residues. As DNA, the CDR3 is TGTGCCAGCAGCTCCCGGGAGCTTCTTGGCTACACCTTC. Residues: CASSSRELLGYTF.

The chain joins TRBV7-8 to TRBJ2-7; D gene ambiguous. V was shortened by 1 base and J by 6 bases, with 10 bases between the two germline ends. Germline lookup yields CDR1 SGHVS and CDR2 FQNEAQ. This CDR3 has 13 amino acids. The CDR3 DNA sequence: TGTGCCAGCAGCTTAGGCCCTAGACCCGAGCAGTACTTC. Protein sequence: CASSLGPRPEQYF.

CDR3 in amino acids: CSVDGGGPGNTIYF. CDR3 in DNA: TGCAGCGTTGACGGGGGAGGCCCTGGAAACACCATATATTTT. The chain couples TRBV29-1 to TRBJ1-3, with D possibly TRBD1 on 5 matching bases. Germline values: CDR1 SQVTM, CDR2 ANQGSEA. The CDR3 extends over 14 amino acids. V lost 3 bases and J 2 bases, leaving 11 bases between the germline ends.

The V gene is TRBV4-1, the J gene TRBJ1-4; 7 nucleotides match TRBD1. The CDR3 consists of 15 residues. Germline CDR1 is MGHRA and CDR2 is YSYEKL. The trim removed 4 bases at V and 7 bases at J, leaving 9 bases unmatched. Written as DNA, the CDR3 is TGCGCCAGCAGCCGACTACAGGGGTTTGTTGAAAAACTGTTTTTT. This codes for CASSRLQGFVEKLFF.